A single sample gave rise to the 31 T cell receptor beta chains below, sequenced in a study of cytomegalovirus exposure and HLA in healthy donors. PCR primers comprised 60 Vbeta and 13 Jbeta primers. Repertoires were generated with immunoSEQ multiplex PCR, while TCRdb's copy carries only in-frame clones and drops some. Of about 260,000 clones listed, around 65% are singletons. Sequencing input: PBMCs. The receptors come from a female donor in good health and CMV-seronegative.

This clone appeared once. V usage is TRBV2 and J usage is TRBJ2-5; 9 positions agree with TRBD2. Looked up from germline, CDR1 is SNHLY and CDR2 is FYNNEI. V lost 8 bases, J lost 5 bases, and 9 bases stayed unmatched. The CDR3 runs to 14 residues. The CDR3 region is CASALAGGRETQYF. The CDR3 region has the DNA TGTGCCAGCGCCCTGGCGGGGGGGCGGGAGACCCAGTACTTC.

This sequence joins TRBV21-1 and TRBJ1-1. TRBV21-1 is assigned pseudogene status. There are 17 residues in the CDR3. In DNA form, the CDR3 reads TGTGCCAGCAGCAAAGAGGGATCGGGGGGCGGCTACACTGAAGCTTTCTTT. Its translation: CASSKEGSGGGYTEAFF.

The CDR3, as DNA: TGTGCCAGCAGCTTAGCACCTGGGAGGAGGTCCTACAATGAGCAGTTCTTC. Amino acid sequence: CASSLAPGRRSYNEQFF. The V gene is TRBV7-9, the J gene TRBJ2-1; tentative D call: TRBD2 (6 bases). The germline CDR1 and CDR2 sequences are SEHNR and FQNEAQ (reference sequence). Trimming took 0 bases from V and 1 from J, leaving 13 bases between them. This CDR3 contains 17 residues.

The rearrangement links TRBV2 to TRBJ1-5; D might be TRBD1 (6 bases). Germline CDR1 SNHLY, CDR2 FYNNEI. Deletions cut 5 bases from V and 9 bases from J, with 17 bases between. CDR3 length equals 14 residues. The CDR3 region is CASSKSRGGPPQHF. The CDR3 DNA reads TGTGCCAGCAGTAAATCCAGGGGAGGGCCGCCCCAGCATTTT.

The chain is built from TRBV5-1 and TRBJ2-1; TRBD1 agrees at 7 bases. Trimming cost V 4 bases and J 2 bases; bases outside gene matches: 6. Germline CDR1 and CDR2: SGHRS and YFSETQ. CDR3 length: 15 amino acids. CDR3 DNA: TGCGCCAGCAGCGCCACAGGGGTACCCTACAATGAGCAGTTCTTC. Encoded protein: CASSATGVPYNEQFF.

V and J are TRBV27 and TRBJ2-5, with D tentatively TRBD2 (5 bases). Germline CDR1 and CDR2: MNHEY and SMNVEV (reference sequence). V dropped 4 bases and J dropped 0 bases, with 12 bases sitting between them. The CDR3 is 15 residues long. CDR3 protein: CASSSAEDHQETQYF. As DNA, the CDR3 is TGTGCCAGCAGTTCTGCGGAGGATCACCAAGAGACCCAGTACTTC.

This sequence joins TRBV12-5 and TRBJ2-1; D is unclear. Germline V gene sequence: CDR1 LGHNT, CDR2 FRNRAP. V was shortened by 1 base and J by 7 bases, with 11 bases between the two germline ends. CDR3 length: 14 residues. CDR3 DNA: TGTGCTAGTGGTTTGGGTCCAGCGTTGAATGAGCAGTTCTTC. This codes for CASGLGPALNEQFF.

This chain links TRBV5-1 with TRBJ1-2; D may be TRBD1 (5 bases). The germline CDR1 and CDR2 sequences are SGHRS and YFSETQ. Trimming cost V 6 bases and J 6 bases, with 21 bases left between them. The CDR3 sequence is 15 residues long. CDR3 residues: CASTPVPPAGNGYTF. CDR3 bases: TGCGCCAGCACCCCCGTCCCCCCGGCAGGGAATGGCTACACCTTC.

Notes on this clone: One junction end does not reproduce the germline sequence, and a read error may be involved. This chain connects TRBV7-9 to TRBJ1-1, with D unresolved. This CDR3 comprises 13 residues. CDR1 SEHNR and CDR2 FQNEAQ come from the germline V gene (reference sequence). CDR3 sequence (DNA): TGTTCCAGCAGCCCAACAGCTTACACTGAAGCTTTCTTT. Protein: CSSSPTAYTEAFF. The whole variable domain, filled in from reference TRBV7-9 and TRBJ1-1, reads DTGVSQNPRHKITKRGQNVTFRCDPISEHNRLYWYRQTLGQGPEFLTYFQNEAQLEKSRLLSDRFSAERPKGSFSTLEIQRTEQGDSAMYLCSSSPTAYTEAFFGQGTRLTVV.

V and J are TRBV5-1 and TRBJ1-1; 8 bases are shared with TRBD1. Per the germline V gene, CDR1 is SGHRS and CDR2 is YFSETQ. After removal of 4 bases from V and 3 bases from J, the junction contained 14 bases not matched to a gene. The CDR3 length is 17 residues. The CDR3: CASSPTGVLGRDTEAFF. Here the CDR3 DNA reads TGCGCCAGCAGCCCGACAGGGGTCTTGGGGAGGGACACTGAAGCTTTCTTT.

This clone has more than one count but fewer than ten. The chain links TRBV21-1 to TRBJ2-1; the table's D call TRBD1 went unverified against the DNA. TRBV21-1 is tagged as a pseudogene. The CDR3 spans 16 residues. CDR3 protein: CASSKAGLARDNEQFF. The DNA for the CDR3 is TGTGCCAGCAGCAAAGCGGGGCTGGCTAGAGACAATGAGCAGTTCTTC.

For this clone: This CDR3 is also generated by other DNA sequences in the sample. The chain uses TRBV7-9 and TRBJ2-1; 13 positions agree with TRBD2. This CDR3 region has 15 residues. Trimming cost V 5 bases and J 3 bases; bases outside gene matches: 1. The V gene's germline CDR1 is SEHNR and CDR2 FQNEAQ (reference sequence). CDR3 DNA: TGTGCCAGCAGCCGGACTAGCGGGAGCTACAATGAGCAGTTCTTC. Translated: CASSRTSGSYNEQFF.

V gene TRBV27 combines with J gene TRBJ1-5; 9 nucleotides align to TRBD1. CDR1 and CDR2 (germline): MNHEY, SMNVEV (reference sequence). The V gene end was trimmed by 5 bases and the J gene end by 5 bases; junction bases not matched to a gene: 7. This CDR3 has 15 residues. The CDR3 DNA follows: TGTGCCAGCAGTCCCGGGACAGGGAGTTATCAGCCCCAGCATTTT. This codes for CASSPGTGSYQPQHF.

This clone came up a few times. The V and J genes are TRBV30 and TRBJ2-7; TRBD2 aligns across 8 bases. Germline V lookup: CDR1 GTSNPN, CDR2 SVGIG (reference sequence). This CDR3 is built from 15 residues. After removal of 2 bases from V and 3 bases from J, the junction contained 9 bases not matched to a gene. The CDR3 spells CAWSISGTIGYEQYF. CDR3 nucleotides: TGTGCCTGGAGTATTAGCGGGACAATCGGCTACGAGCAGTACTTC.

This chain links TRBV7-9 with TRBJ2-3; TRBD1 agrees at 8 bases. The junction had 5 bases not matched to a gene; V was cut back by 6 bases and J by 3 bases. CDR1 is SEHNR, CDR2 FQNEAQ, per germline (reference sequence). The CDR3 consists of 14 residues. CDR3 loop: CASRRTGGTDTQYF. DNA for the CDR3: TGTGCCAGCAGGCGTACAGGGGGAACAGATACGCAGTATTTT.

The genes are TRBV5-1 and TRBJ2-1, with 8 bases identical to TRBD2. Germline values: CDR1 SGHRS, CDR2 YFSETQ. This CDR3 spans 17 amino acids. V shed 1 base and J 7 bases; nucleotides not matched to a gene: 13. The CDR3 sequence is CASSLQTGTRYGNEQFF. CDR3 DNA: TGCGCCAGCAGCTTGCAGACCGGGACTAGGTATGGGAATGAGCAGTTCTTC.

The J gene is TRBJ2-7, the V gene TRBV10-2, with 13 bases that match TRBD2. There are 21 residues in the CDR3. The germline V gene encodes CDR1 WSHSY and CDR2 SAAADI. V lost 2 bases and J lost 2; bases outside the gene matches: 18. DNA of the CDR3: TGCGCCAGCAGTGAGCGGAGACAGACCGGGACTAGCGGGGCCTCACCCTACGAGCAGTACTTC. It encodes CASSERRQTGTSGASPYEQYF.

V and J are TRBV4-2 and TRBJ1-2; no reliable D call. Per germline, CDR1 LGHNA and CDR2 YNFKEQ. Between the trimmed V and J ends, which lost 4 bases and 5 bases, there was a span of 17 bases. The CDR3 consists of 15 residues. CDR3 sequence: CASSLDPQTEYGYTF. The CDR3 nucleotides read TGTGCCAGCAGCCTCGACCCCCAAACGGAGTATGGCTACACCTTC.

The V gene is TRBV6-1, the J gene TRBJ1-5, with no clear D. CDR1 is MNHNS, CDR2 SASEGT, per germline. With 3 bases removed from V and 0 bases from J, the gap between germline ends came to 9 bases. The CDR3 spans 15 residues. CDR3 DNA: TGTGCCAGCAGTGACAGTGTCGATAGCAATCAGCCCCAGCATTTT. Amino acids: CASSDSVDSNQPQHF.

CDR3 protein: CASSPGQGVGYTEAFF. The CDR3 DNA sequence: TGTGCCAGCAGCCCGGGACAGGGGGTAGGGTACACTGAAGCTTTCTTT. V usage is TRBV5-6 and J usage is TRBJ1-1; TRBD1 matches at 11 bases. This CDR3 has 16 residues. Trimming took 4 bases from V and 3 from J; bases not matched to a gene: 8. Germline CDR1 is SGHDT and CDR2 is YYEEEE.

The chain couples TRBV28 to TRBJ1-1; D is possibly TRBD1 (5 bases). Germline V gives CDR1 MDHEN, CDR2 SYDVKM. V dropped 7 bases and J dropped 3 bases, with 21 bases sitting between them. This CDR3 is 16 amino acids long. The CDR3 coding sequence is TGTGCCAGCAAAAAAGGGACTGCCGCTTGGGACACTGAAGCTTTCTTT. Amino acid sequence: CASKKGTAAWDTEAFF.

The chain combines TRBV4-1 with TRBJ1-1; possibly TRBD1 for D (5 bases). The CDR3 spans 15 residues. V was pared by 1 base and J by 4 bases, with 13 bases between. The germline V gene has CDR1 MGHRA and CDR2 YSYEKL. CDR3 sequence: CASSQVTGGGTEAFF. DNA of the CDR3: TGCGCCAGCAGCCAAGTGACGGGGGGTGGCACTGAAGCTTTCTTT.

The CDR3 DNA is TGTGCCAGCAGTGAAAGGTTTAGCGGGAGAGGCTACGAGCAGTACTTC. Its protein is CASSERFSGRGYEQYF. The gene calls are TRBV6-1 and TRBJ2-7; 9 positions agree with TRBD2. This CDR3 region has 16 residues. The J segment lost 3 bases and the V segment lost 2 bases, leaving 8 bases of the junction unmatched. CDR1 is MNHNS and CDR2 is SASEGT in the germline V gene.

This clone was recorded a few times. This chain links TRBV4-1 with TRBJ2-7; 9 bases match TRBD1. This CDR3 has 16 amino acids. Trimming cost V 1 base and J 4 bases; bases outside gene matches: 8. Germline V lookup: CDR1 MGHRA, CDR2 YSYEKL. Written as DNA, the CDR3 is TGCGCCAGCAGCCAAGCTTGGGCAGGACAGGGGTACGAGCAGTACTTC. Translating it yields CASSQAWAGQGYEQYF.

CDR3 sequence reads: CASSRPTGAAYGYTF. DNA for the CDR3: TGTGCCAGCAGTAGACCAACAGGGGCCGCCTATGGCTACACCTTC. The chain carries TRBV28 and TRBJ1-2, with 7 bases aligning to TRBD1. Germline V lookup: CDR1 MDHEN, CDR2 SYDVKM. J was trimmed by 4 bases and V by 5 bases; bases with no gene match: 10. The CDR3 length is 15 residues.

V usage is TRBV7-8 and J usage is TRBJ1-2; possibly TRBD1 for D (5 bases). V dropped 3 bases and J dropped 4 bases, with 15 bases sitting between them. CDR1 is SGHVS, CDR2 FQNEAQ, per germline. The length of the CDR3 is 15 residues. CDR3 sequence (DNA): TGTGCCAGCAGCTTGGACCGGGGGTTTATCTATGGCTACACCTTC. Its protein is CASSLDRGFIYGYTF. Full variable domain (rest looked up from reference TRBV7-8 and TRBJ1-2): GAGVSQSPRYKVAKRGQDVALRCDPISGHVSLFWYQQALGQGPEFLTYFQNEAQLDKSGLPSDRFFAERPEGSVSTLKIQRTQQEDSAVYLCASSLDRGFIYGYTFGSGTRLTVV.

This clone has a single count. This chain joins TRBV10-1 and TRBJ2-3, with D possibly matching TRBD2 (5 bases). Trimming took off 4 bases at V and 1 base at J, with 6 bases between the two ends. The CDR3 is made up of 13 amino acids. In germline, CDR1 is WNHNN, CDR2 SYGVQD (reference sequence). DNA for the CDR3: TGCGCCAGCAGTGCCGGGGGCACAGATACGCAGTATTTT. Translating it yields CASSAGGTDTQYF.

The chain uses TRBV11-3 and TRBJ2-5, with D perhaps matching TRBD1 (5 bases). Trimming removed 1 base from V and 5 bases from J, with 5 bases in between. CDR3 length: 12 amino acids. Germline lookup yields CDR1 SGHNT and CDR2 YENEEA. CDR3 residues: CASSLAGETQYF. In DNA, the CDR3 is TGTGCCAGCAGCTTAGCAGGGGAGACCCAGTACTTC.

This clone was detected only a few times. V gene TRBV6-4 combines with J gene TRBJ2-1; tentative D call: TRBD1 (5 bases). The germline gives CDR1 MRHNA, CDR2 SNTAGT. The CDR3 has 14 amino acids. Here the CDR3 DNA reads TGTGCAGCCCGCGTAGGCAGGGTCGACAATGAGCAGTTCTTC. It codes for CAARVGRVDNEQFF.

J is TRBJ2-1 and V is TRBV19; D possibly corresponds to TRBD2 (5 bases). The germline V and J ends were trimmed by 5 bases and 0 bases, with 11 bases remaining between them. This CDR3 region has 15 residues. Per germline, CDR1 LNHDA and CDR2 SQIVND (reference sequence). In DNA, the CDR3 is TGTGCCAGTAGTCGAACGGGGAGCTCCTACAATGAGCAGTTCTTC. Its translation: CASSRTGSSYNEQFF.

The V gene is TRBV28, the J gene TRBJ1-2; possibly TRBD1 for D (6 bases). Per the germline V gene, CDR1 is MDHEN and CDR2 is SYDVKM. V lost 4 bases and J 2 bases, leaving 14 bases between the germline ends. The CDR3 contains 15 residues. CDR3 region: CASSWIGQGNYGYTF. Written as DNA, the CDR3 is TGTGCCAGCAGTTGGATAGGCCAGGGGAACTATGGCTACACCTTC.